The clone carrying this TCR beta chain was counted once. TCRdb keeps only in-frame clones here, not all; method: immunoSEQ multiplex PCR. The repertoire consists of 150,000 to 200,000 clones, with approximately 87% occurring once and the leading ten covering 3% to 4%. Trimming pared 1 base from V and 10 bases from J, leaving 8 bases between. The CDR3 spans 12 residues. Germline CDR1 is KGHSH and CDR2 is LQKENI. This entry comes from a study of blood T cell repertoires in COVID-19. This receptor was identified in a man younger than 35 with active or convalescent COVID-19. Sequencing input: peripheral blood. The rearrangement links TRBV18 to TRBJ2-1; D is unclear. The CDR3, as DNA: TGTGCCAGCTCACCACTTCGAGAAGAGCAGTTCTTC. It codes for CASSPLREEQFF.